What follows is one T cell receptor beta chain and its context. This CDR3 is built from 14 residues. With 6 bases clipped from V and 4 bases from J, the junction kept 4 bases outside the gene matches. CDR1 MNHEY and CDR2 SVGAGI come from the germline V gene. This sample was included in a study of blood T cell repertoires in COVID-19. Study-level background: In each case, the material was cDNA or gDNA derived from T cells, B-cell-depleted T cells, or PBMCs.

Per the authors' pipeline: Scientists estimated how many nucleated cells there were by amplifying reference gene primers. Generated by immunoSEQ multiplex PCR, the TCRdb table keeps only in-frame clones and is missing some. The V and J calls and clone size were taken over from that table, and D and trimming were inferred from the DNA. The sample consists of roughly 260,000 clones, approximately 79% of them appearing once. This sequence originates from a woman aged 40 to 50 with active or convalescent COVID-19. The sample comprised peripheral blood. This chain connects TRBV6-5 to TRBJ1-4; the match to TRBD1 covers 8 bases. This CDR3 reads CASRRQGFNEKLFF. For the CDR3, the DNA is TGTGCCAGCAGAAGACAGGGGTTTAATGAAAAACTGTTTTTT.